This T cell receptor (beta chain) emerged from a study of T cell responses to AZD1222 COVID-19 vaccine (dated by TCRdb to the early 2020s). With respect to the entire study: AZD1222 recipients whose second dose came at about 4 weeks and those whose second dose came at about 12 weeks were combined into one group, since spike-specific TCR depth and breadth did not differ between the two schedules. TCR sequencing covered fewer than 250 trial participants: 207 given two doses of AZD1222 and approximately 26 given two doses of MenACWY control vaccine. Trial participants were enrolled into age subgroups of 18-55, 56-69 and 70-plus years, which contained about 150, 27 and 61 TCR-sequenced participants, respectively. General findings and caveats noted by the study authors: The whole spike protein was spanned by vaccine-associated CD4 TCRs, and dominant responses were seen in regions 160-218 and 743-854. Reportedly, close to half of the unique spike-specific TCRs recognized epitopes lying outside the regions that are mutated in the B.1.351 and B.1.1.7 variants. A significant rise in spike-specific TCR breadth and depth was observed after two AZD1222 doses relative to day 0 and relative to MenACWY recipients. Most participants were white British and females outnumbered males, and the authors suggested that clonal diversity may have been underestimated. In the small 56-69-year group, the increase in depth fell short of significance, most likely because of low power. Conclusions about previously exposed vaccinees are limited because only six or seven AZD1222 recipients were SARS-CoV-2 seropositive at baseline. Because no day 14 peak-response samples were available, the repertoires could be characterized only after the peak T cell response.

On this clone: It has no known antigen specificity. Base-call qualities are not available, and no considerably larger clone is one nucleotide away.

The label giving this sample's time point can be read as: baseline before first vaccination. The vaccinee samples were drawn from two UK trials, COV001 and COV002, one of which was a single-blind randomized controlled phase 2/3 trial testing AZD1222 (ChAdOx1 nCoV-19) in healthy adults. For TCRbeta chain sequencing, PBMC samples from trial participants were taken at day 0 and at day 28 after the second dose. The CDR3 regions of human TCRbeta chains were analyzed by immunosequencing. From the authors' description of their analysis: Repertoire TCRs were checked for matches against a reference library of SARS-CoV-2-specific TCRs that had been generated using the MIRA antigen-specificity platform. Breadth was defined as the fraction of unique TCRs that were SARS-CoV-2-associated. Depth was defined as the fraction of total T cells that were SARS-CoV-2-associated. Using the MIRA data, each spike-specific TCR was assigned both to the spike region to which the TCR was reactive and to a CD4 or CD8 class. Log10-transformed breadth and depth values were compared by one-way ANOVA with Sidak's multiple comparisons tests. The table comes from immuneACCESS by way of TCRdb, which keeps in-frame sequences with V and J called. Part of the clones is missing from these tables; in studies checked, under half for an unresolved V gene and the rest for unknown reasons. That table gives V, J and clone size, and the DNA gave D and trimming. A total of about 110,000 clones appear in this sample, more than 75% of them only once. The ten largest account for about 9.7% of the sample.

V drops 6 bases and J drops 2 bases, leaving 15 bases in between. CDR1 and CDR2 are drawn from the germline V gene: MGHRA, YSYEKL. The CDR3 starts with the cysteine, ends with the phenylalanine, and has 15 residues. Only the CDR3 DNA is retained, 45 bases long and in frame from the first base. Sample: peripheral blood, taken on day 0 of AZD1222 vaccination. The V gene is TRBV4-1 and the J gene is TRBJ2-3; TRBD2 is possibly the D segment (6 matching bases). This receptor was taken from an adult in good health. Here the CDR3 is given as CASSWERVVTDTQYF. The nucleotide sequence is given as TGCGCCAGCAGTTGGGAGCGGGTTGTCACAGATACGCAGTATTTT.